These T cell receptor beta chains were read from a single sample in a study of graft-versus-host responses after intestinal transplantation. Assay: immunoSEQ multiplex PCR; the TCRdb copy retains only in-frame clones and omits some. This sample has some 69,000 clones, with roughly 92% found just once. This specimen was bone marrow, taken roughly 110 weeks after intestinal transplantation. The receptor set was obtained from a human patient who received an intestinal transplant, so some T cells may come from the graft donor. CDR3s include the opening cysteine and the closing phenylalanine or tryptophan. The D gene is left open where the match is weak. Size values are once, few and many counts, or a class for expanded clones, and some rows have none.

j_call	clone_size	v_call	d_call	cdr3_nt	cdr3_aa
TRBJ1-5	.	TRBV5-5	.	TGTGCCAGCAGACGGGACTTTTATAGCAATCAGCCCCAGCATTTT	CASRRDFYSNQPQHF
TRBJ2-1	.	TRBV18	.	TGTGCCAGCTCACCAGTGGTTTCTAGCCAGCTTGTCTCCTACAATGAGCAGTTCTTC	CASSPVVSSQLVSYNEQFF
TRBJ1-2	.	TRBV19	TRBD1	TGTGCCAGTAATCTCGTCCGGGACAGCCGGGAGCAGTACTATGGCTACACCTTC	CASNLVRDSREQYYGYTF
TRBJ2-5	.	TRBV13	.	TGTGCCAGCAGCTCTATGACTGAGCAAGAGACCCAGTACTTC	CASSSMTEQETQYF
TRBJ2-7	.	TRBV27	TRBD1	TGTGCCAGCAGTTTGTCGGGACAGGGGTACTTC	CASSLSGQGYF
TRBJ2-7	.	TRBV6-6	.	TGTGCCAGCAGCTCCGCGTTCGAGCAGTACTTC	CASSSAFEQYF
TRBJ2-3	.	TRBV9	TRBD2	TGTGCCAGCAGCATGTCGGGGGGAAGCACAGATACGCAGTATTTT	CASSMSGGSTDTQYF
TRBJ2-7	.	TRBV11-2	.	TGTGCCAGCAACTTAGGGGGGTTGGTAGGGGAGCAGTACTTC	CASNLGGLVGEQYF
TRBJ1-1	.	TRBV27	.	TGTGCCAGCAGTTCCCTTCTTGAGGTGAACACTGAAGCTTTCTTT	CASSSLLEVNTEAFF
TRBJ1-4	.	TRBV6-6	.	TGTGCCAGCAGTAGGCCCACAGGCCTAGGAGAAAAACTGTTTTTT	CASSRPTGLGEKLFF
TRBJ1-6	.	TRBV6-6	.	TGTGCCAGCGCAGGGCAGAATTCACCCCTCCACTTT	CASAGQNSPLHF
TRBJ2-7	.	TRBV6-6	.	TGTGCCAGCAGTTACGGGAACTTCTACGAGCAGTACTTC	CASSYGNFYEQYF
TRBJ1-4	.	TRBV19	TRBD1	TGTGCCAGTAGTATGGGGAGGACAGGAGAAAATGAAAAACTGTTTTTT	CASSMGRTGENEKLFF
TRBJ2-3	.	TRBV2	TRBD2	TGTGCCAGCAGGCCATCCCCGGTAGCGGGAGGAGTCACAGATACGCAGTATTTT	CASRPSPVAGGVTDTQYF
TRBJ1-5	.	TRBV7-9	.	TGTGCCAGCAGCTCGCTTGGGGCCGACAATCAGCCCCAGCATTTT	CASSSLGADNQPQHF
TRBJ2-2	.	TRBV4-1	.	TGCGCCAGCAGCCAAAGGTGGGAGTTATGGACCGGGGAGCTGTTTTTT	CASSQRWELWTGELFF
TRBJ2-7	.	TRBV9	TRBD2	TGTGCCAGCAGCGCGGCGGGGGGGGTTACCTACGAGCAGTACTTC	CASSAAGGVTYEQYF
TRBJ2-3	.	TRBV29-1	.	TGCAGCGTTGAAGGGGATTGGTCATCGTCTCCTAGCACAGATACGCAGTATTTT	CSVEGDWSSSPSTDTQYF
TRBJ2-5	.	TRBV5-1	TRBD1	TGCGCCAGCAGCTTGGGAGACAGGGGACGGACCCAGTACTTC	CASSLGDRGRTQYF
TRBJ1-6	.	TRBV7-3	.	TGTGCCAGCAGCTTAACAGGGGGCTATAATTCACCCCTCCACTTT	CASSLTGGYNSPLHF
TRBJ1-4	.	TRBV5-1	TRBD1	TGCGCCAGCAGCGGAACAGGGGAGGTTGGGGAAAAACTGTTTTTT	CASSGTGEVGEKLFF
TRBJ1-3	.	TRBV5-6	.	TGTGCCAGCAGCTTGCACAGCTTGGGCTCTGGAAACACCATATATTTT	CASSLHSLGSGNTIYF
TRBJ2-7	.	TRBV6-4	.	TGTGCCAGCGAAACTCGTAGGGTGGGGCAGTACTTC	CASETRRVGQYF
TRBJ2-7	.	TRBV5-6	.	TGTGCCAGCAGCTTGACGGGCACCTACGAGCAGTACTTC	CASSLTGTYEQYF
TRBJ1-1	.	TRBV27	.	TGTGCCAGCAACGGAGGCCCTAGACGGGCTGAAGCTTTCTTT	CASNGGPRRAEAFF
TRBJ2-1	.	TRBV6-1	.	TGTGCCAGCAGTGATTTGGAGCAGTTCTTC	CASSDLEQFF
TRBJ1-6	once	TRBV5-1	.	TGCGCCAGCAGCTTGGCGGGGGGTATGACTTCACCCCTCCACTTT	CASSLAGGMTSPLHF
TRBJ2-7	.	TRBV6-5	.	TGTGCCAGCAGTTATGGGGGAACCTACGAGCAGTACTTC	CASSYGGTYEQYF
TRBJ2-7	.	TRBV6-5	.	TGTGCCAGCTCGAGGTCCGGCCCCTACGAGCAGTACTTC	CASSRSGPYEQYF
TRBJ2-3	.	TRBV10-3	TRBD1	TGTGCCATCAGTGATGGGACAGGGGTCGGAGATACGCAGTATTTT	CAISDGTGVGDTQYF
TRBJ1-5	.	TRBV5-6	.	TGTGCCAGCAGCTTGAGGCCCACTCCCCAGCCCCAGCATTTT	CASSLRPTPQPQHF
TRBJ2-2	.	TRBV5-1	TRBD1	TGCGCCAGCAGCCCTCCGGGACAGGGTTGGACCGGGGAGCTGTTTTTT	CASSPPGQGWTGELFF
TRBJ2-6	.	TRBV28	.	TGTGCCAGCAGTTCCCCCCCCCTGGGGGGGCCCATCCTCGGGGCCAACGTCCTGACTTTC	CASSSPPLGGPILGANVLTF
TRBJ2-2	few	TRBV5-1	.	TGCGCCAGCAGCTTGGAGGAGGGGGTCACCGGGGAGCTGTTTTTT	CASSLEEGVTGELFF
TRBJ2-1	.	TRBV27	.	TGTGCCAGCAGTTTGTTATTGCCAGCGTCTACGTACAATGAGCAGTTCTTC	CASSLLLPASTYNEQFF
TRBJ2-2	.	TRBV27	.	TGTGCCAGCAGTCCGTCCGACAGGATGGAAACCGGGGAGCTGTTTTTT	CASSPSDRMETGELFF
TRBJ2-1	.	TRBV10-3	.	TGTGCCATCAGTGAAATGGCTAGCTCCTACAATGAGCAGTTCTTC	CAISEMASSYNEQFF
TRBJ2-7	.	TRBV12-5	TRBD2	TGTGCTTGCGCGGACCACCTAGCGGGAGCAAACGAGCAGTACTTC	CACADHLAGANEQYF
TRBJ2-7	.	TRBV5-4	TRBD1	TGTGCCAGCAGCTTCCCGGGACAGGGTTTCGAGCAGTACTTC	CASSFPGQGFEQYF
TRBJ1-5	.	TRBV6-5	.	TGTGCCAGCAGTTACTGGGGTAATCAGCCCCAGCATTTT	CASSYWGNQPQHF
TRBJ2-2	.	TRBV9	TRBD1	TGTGCCAGCAGCACCGGGACAGTAAACACCGGGGAGCTGTTTTTT	CASSTGTVNTGELFF
TRBJ2-7	.	TRBV4-2	.	TGTGCCAGCAGCCAAGAAACGGAGGGAACCTACGAGCAGTACTTC	CASSQETEGTYEQYF
TRBJ1-3	once	TRBV28	.	TGTGCCAGCAGTTTATGGGCGGGACCCTCTGGAAACACCATATATTTT	CASSLWAGPSGNTIYF
TRBJ2-4	.	TRBV5-1	.	TGCGCCAGCATGGGGCTAACTGGAGGCATTCAGTACTTC	CASMGLTGGIQYF
TRBJ2-7	.	TRBV7-3	.	TGTGCCAGCAGCTTGATGGCCGTTCAAAACTACGAGCAGTACTTC	CASSLMAVQNYEQYF
TRBJ2-7	.	TRBV5-6	.	TGTGCCAGCAGTGAATCCCCCTATTGGAGAAGGGGCGAGCAGTACTTC	CASSESPYWRRGEQYF
TRBJ1-2	.	TRBV7-9	.	TGTGCCAGCAGCTTTGGGACGGTGGACGGGCAAGGCTACACCTTC	CASSFGTVDGQGYTF
TRBJ2-7	.	TRBV7-2	.	TGTGCCAGCAGCTCCCGCCAGGGGTCCTACGAGCAGTACTTC	CASSSRQGSYEQYF
TRBJ2-7	.	TRBV18	TRBD1	TGTGCCAGCTCACCATTCCCGGGGGACAGGGCCAGCGCGAACGAGCAGTACTTC	CASSPFPGDRASANEQYF
TRBJ2-5	.	TRBV6-6	.	TGTGCCAGCAGCCTAGGACGGCTCCAAGAGACCCAGTACTTC	CASSLGRLQETQYF
TRBJ2-1	.	TRBV19	TRBD2	TGTGCCACCTCGGGTCTAGCGGGGTTCAAGTCCTACAATGAGCAGTTCTTC	CATSGLAGFKSYNEQFF
TRBJ1-4	.	TRBV5-1	.	TGCGCCAGCAGGGGGACGCGGGGTGAAAAACTGTTTTTT	CASRGTRGEKLFF
TRBJ2-2	.	TRBV7-6	TRBD2	TGTGCCAGCAGCTTAGTCCTAGCGGGGTTTATTGACACCGGGGAGCTGTTTTTT	CASSLVLAGFIDTGELFF